This TCR beta chain was documented in a study of blood T cell repertoires in COVID-19. Clones were read by immunoSEQ multiplex PCR, and TCRdb kept only the in-frame ones, dropping some. The repertoire holds around 97,000 clones, with about 85% as singletons. Germline V gene data show CDR1 as LNHNV and CDR2 as YYDKDF (reference sequence). V was pared by 6 bases and J by 0 bases, with 11 bases of the junction left unmatched. The CDR3 has 18 residues. The chain joins TRBV15 to TRBJ2-6, with TRBD2 identical over 7 bases. The receptor was isolated from a man aged 50-59 years in a cohort sampled during active COVID-19. Sequencing was done on a sample of peripheral blood. The CDR3 is CATRGDGGTHSGANVLTF. The CDR3 DNA sequence: TGTGCCACCAGGGGGGACGGGGGGACCCACTCTGGGGCCAACGTCCTGACTTTC.